These 18 T cell receptor beta chains share one sample of origin, sequenced in a study of shared clonotypes between healthy human individuals. Method: immunoSEQ multiplex PCR; TCRdb's copy keeps in-frame clones and lacks some. This table holds roughly 2 million clones, 90% to 95% found once. Material for sequencing was naive CD4+ T cells sorted from blood. Subset indicated: CD45RA+ positively selected. The source of these receptors is a man younger than 30 in good health.

A word on this clone: Other DNA sequences in the same sample also yield this CDR3. This rearrangement joins TRBV30 to TRBJ1-1; a weak D match, TRBD1 (6 bases). This CDR3 has 13 residues. Deletions cut 3 bases from V and 0 bases from J, with 8 bases between. Germline CDR1 is GTSNPN and CDR2 is SVGIG (reference sequence). For the CDR3, the DNA is TGTGCCTGGAGGGAGGGGGTGAACACTGAAGCTTTCTTT. Residues: CAWREGVNTEAFF.

The chain uses TRBV19 and TRBJ1-5; D ambiguous. This CDR3 contains 15 residues. The germline V gene has CDR1 LNHDA and CDR2 SQIVND (reference sequence). The germline V and J ends were trimmed by 1 base and 4 bases, with 11 bases remaining between them. The CDR3, as DNA: TGTGCCAGTAGTATAGGGTACAGTCTTAATCAGCCCCAGCATTTT. Protein: CASSIGYSLNQPQHF. Based on the CDR3 plus reference TRBV19 and TRBJ1-5, the full variable domain is DGGITQSPKYLFRKEGQNVTLSCEQNLNHDAMYWYRQDPGQGLRLIYYSQIVNDFQKGDIAEGYSVSREKKESFPLTVTSAQKNPTAFYLCASSIGYSLNQPQHFGDGTRLSIL.

The genes are TRBV5-1 and TRBJ1-6; maybe TRBD1 (5 bases). Trimming stripped 0 bases from V and 13 bases from J, with 14 bases between. Germline V gives CDR1 SGHRS, CDR2 YFSETQ. The CDR3 spans 14 residues. The CDR3 here is CASSLEGNSDPLHF. The CDR3 coding sequence is TGCGCCAGCAGCTTGGAGGGGAATTCCGATCCCCTCCACTTT.

The chain couples TRBV6-5 to TRBJ1-5; no firm D call. This CDR3 has 13 residues. The ends were cut back, 9 bases at V and 4 bases at J, with 13 bases in the middle. Germline lookup yields CDR1 MNHEY and CDR2 SVGAGI. In nucleotides, the CDR3 is TGTGCCAGTACCGCCGGGAAAAATCAGCCCCAGCATTTT. This gives the protein CASTAGKNQPQHF.

The genes are TRBV5-1 and TRBJ1-5; D remains unclear. The CDR3 loop spans 12 amino acids. V lost 3 bases, J lost 5 bases, and 6 bases lay in between. Germline CDR1 is SGHRS and CDR2 is YFSETQ. The CDR3 region is CASSSGYQPQHF. In DNA, the CDR3 is TGCGCCAGCAGCTCGGGTTATCAGCCCCAGCATTTT.

The V and J genes are TRBV5-1 and TRBJ2-5, with D possibly matching TRBD1 (6 bases). The CDR3 length is 13 residues. V shed 6 bases and J shed 0 bases, with 9 bases lying between them. CDR1 is SGHRS and CDR2 is YFSETQ in the germline V gene. CDR3 sequence: CASIRDNQETQYF. CDR3 sequence (DNA): TGCGCCAGCATAAGGGACAACCAAGAGACCCAGTACTTC.

The V call is TRBV6-5, the J call TRBJ2-7; no clear D. The V gene lost 7 bases and the J gene lost 5 bases, with 21 bases spanning the gap. CDR1 is MNHEY, CDR2 SVGAGI, per germline. CDR3 length equals 15 residues. CDR3 DNA: TGTGCCAGCATCGACATCGGACGGCGTATTGACGAGCAGTACTTC. It encodes CASIDIGRRIDEQYF.

J is TRBJ2-3 and V is TRBV9, with D perhaps assigned TRBD1 or TRBD2 (5 bases each). With 4 bases removed from V and 2 bases from J, the gap between germline ends came to 11 bases. The CDR3 is 14 residues long. Germline CDR1 SGDLS, CDR2 YYNGEE. The CDR3 DNA is TGTGCCAGCAGCCTCGGGACCCTCACAGATACGCAGTATTTT. Encoded protein: CASSLGTLTDTQYF.

The chain links TRBV11-2 to TRBJ2-2; 10 bases are shared with TRBD2. Unmatched junction bases numbered 5, after V lost 3 bases and J lost 4 bases. CDR1 and CDR2 from the germline V gene are SGHAT and FQNNGV. The CDR3 sequence is 16 residues long. Here the CDR3 DNA reads TGTGCCAGCAGCTTTACTAGCGGGAAGGTCACCGGGGAGCTGTTTTTT. It is translated as CASSFTSGKVTGELFF.

The chain combines TRBV4-1 with TRBJ2-7, with TRBD2 identical over 8 bases. The length of the CDR3 is 17 residues. CDR1 and CDR2 (germline): MGHRA, YSYEKL. Trimming at V came to 4 bases and at J to 0 bases, leaving 11 bases not matched to a gene. This CDR3 reads CASSPTLLADSSYEQYF. DNA of the CDR3: TGCGCCAGCAGCCCGACCCTACTAGCGGACTCCTCCTACGAGCAGTACTTC.

V gene TRBV9 combines with J gene TRBJ1-5; D is undetermined. This CDR3 has 13 residues. Trimming pared 5 bases from V and 4 bases from J, leaving 10 bases between. Germline V lookup: CDR1 SGDLS, CDR2 YYNGEE. CDR3 in amino acids: CASSKQMNQPQHF. DNA for the CDR3: TGTGCCAGCAGTAAACAGATGAATCAGCCCCAGCATTTT.

The chain links TRBV30 to TRBJ2-5, with TRBD2 identical over 7 bases. This CDR3 spans 14 amino acids. V lost 5 bases, J lost 7 bases, and 13 bases stayed unmatched. Germline loops: CDR1 GTSNPN, CDR2 SVGIG (reference sequence). CDR3 in DNA: TGTGCCTGGTCACTAAGCGGGGCTTTAGGGACCCAGTACTTC. Translating it yields CAWSLSGALGTQYF.

The V and J genes are TRBV5-1 and TRBJ2-4, with 14 bases identical to TRBD2. This CDR3 is built from 20 residues. The germline CDR1 and CDR2 sequences are SGHRS and YFSETQ. After removal of 1 base from V and 0 bases from J, the junction contained 9 bases not matched to a gene. The CDR3 sequence: CASSLFGTSGGSLAKNIQYF. CDR3 DNA sequence: TGCGCCAGCAGCTTGTTCGGGACTAGCGGGGGATCCTTAGCCAAAAACATTCAGTACTTC.

The rearrangement joins TRBV7-8 to TRBJ1-2; TRBD1 might be the D (6 bases). The CDR3 contains 14 residues. The V end was cut by 1 base, the J end by 7 bases, with 13 bases between. The germline CDR1 and CDR2 sequences are SGHVS and FQNEAQ. This CDR3 is CASSLGRQGFGYTF. Here the CDR3 DNA reads TGTGCCAGCAGCTTAGGTCGGCAGGGGTTTGGCTACACCTTC.

The V and J genes are TRBV7-9 and TRBJ2-3, with 7 positions matching TRBD1. The CDR3 is 17 amino acids. The V gene end was trimmed by 1 base and the J gene end by 6 bases; junction bases not matched to a gene: 13. Germline V gene data show CDR1 as SEHNR and CDR2 as FQNEAQ (reference sequence). Here the CDR3 reads CASSLGSTGAWEDTQYF. The CDR3 nucleotides read TGTGCCAGCAGCTTAGGCAGCACAGGGGCGTGGGAGGATACGCAGTATTTT.

This clone is a singleton in its sample. The V gene is TRBV7-9, the J gene TRBJ2-2; unclear D gene. CDR1 and CDR2 (germline): SEHNR, FQNEAQ (reference sequence). The CDR3 sequence is 17 residues long. The V and J ends lost 1 base and 1 base respectively, with 13 bases between them. For the CDR3, the DNA is TGTGCCAGCAGCTTAGGGGTTCCCAATATGAACACCGGGGAGCTGTTTTTT. It codes for CASSLGVPNMNTGELFF.

The gene calls are TRBV11-2 and TRBJ2-1; weak D call: TRBD1 (6 bases). The CDR3 length is 14 residues. V was cut by 6 bases and J by 4 bases, with 13 bases left in between. Germline lookup yields CDR1 SGHAT and CDR2 FQNNGV. CDR3 DNA sequence: TGTGCCAGCAGAACCTCACAGGGATACAATGAGCAGTTCTTC. Translation: CASRTSQGYNEQFF.

V usage is TRBV28 and J usage is TRBJ2-1; 7 positions agree with TRBD2. Trimming took 6 bases from V and 9 from J; bases not matched to a gene: 14. From germline, CDR1 is MDHEN and CDR2 SYDVKM. This CDR3 has 15 residues. This CDR3 is CASSSTGGPMFEQFF. CDR3 bases: TGTGCCAGCAGCTCCACGGGAGGACCCATGTTTGAGCAGTTCTTC.